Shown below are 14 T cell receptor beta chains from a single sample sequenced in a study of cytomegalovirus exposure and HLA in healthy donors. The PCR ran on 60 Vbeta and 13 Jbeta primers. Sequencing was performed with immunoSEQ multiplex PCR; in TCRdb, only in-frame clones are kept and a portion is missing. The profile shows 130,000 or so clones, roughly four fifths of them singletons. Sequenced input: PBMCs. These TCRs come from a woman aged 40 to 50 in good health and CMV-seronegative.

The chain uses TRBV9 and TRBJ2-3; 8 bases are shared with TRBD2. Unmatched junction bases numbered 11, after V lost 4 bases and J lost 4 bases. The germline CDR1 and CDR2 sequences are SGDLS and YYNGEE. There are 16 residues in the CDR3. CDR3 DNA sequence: TGTGCCAGCAGCACCCCCCGGACTAGCTTGGCAGATACGCAGTATTTT. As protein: CASSTPRTSLADTQYF.

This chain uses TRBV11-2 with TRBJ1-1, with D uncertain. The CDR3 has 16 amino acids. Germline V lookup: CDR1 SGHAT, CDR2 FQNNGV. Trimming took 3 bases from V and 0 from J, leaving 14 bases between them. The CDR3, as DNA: TGTGCCAGCAGCTTTCGACAAATCAACATGAACACTGAAGCTTTCTTT. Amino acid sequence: CASSFRQINMNTEAFF.

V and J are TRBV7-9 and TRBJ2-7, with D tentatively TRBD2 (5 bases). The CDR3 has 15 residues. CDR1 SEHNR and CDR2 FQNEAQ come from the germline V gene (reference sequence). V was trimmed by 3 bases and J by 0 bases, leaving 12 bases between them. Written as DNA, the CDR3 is TGTGCCAGCAGCTTGGCCGGGATTGACTCCTACGAGCAGTACTTC. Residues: CASSLAGIDSYEQYF.

CDR3 bases: TGTGCCAGCAGCTTGTCGACGGGACTAGCGGGAGTTGAGCAGTTCTTC. This encodes CASSLSTGLAGVEQFF. This chain joins TRBV5-6 and TRBJ2-1, with 14 bases lining up with TRBD2. The J segment lost 9 bases and the V segment lost 1 base, leaving 6 bases of the junction unmatched. The V gene's germline CDR1 is SGHDT and CDR2 YYEEEE. CDR3 length: 16 amino acids.

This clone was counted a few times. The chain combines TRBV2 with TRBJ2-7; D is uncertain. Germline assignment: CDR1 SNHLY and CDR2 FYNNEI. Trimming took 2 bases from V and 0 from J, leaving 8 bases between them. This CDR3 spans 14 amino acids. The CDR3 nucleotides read TGTGCCAGCAGTGAACACTCGAGCTCCTACGAGCAGTACTTC. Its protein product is CASSEHSSSYEQYF.

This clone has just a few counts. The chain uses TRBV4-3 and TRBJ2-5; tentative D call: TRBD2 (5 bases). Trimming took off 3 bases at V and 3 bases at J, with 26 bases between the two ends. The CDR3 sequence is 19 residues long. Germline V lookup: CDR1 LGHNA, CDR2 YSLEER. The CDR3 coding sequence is TGCGCCAGCAGCCACCGGACTTTTCTTCCTTGTCCCTTAAAAGAGACCCAGTACTTC. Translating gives CASSHRTFLPCPLKETQYF.

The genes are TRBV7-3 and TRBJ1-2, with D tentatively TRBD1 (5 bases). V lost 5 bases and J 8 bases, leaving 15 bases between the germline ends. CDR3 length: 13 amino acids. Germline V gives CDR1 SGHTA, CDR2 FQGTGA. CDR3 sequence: CASSPGFSSGYTF. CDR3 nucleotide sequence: TGTGCCAGCAGCCCAGGGTTCTCGAGCGGCTACACCTTC.

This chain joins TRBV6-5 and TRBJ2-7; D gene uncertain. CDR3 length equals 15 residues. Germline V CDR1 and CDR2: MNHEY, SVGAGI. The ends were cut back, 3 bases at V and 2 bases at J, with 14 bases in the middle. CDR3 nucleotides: TGTGCCAGCAGTTATCCTAGTAGAGGAGCCTACGAGCAGTACTTC. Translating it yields CASSYPSRGAYEQYF.

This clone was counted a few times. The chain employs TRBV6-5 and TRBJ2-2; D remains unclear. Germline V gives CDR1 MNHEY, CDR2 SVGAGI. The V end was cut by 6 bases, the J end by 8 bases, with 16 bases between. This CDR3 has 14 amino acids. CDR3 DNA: TGTGCCAGCAGCCCCCAAAGCGTCCGTGGGGAGCTGTTTTTT. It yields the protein CASSPQSVRGELFF.

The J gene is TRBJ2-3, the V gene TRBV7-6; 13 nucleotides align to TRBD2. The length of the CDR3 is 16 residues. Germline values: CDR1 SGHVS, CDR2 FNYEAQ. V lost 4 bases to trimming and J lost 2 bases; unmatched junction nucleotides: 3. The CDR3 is CASSSLAGGLTDTQYF. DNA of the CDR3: TGTGCCAGCAGCTCACTAGCGGGAGGGCTCACAGATACGCAGTATTTT.

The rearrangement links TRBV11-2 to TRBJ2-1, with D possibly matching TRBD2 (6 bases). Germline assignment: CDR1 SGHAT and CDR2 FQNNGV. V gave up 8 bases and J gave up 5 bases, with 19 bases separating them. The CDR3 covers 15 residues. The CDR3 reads CASGFILGTHNEQFF. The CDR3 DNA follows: TGTGCCAGCGGATTTATCCTAGGGACTCACAATGAGCAGTTCTTC.

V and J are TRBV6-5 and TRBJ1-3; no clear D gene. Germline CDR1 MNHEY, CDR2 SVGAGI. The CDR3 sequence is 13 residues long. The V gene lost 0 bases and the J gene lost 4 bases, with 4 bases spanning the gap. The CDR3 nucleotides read TGTGCCAGCAGTTACTCGAGAGGAAACACCATATATTTT. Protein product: CASSYSRGNTIYF.

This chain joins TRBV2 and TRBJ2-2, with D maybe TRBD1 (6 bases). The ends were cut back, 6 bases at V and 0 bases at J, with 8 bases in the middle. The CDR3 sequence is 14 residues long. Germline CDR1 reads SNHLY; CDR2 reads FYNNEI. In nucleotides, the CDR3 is TGTGCCAGCAGGACAGGAGCGAACACCGGGGAGCTGTTTTTT. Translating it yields CASRTGANTGELFF. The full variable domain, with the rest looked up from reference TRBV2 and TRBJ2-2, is EPEVTQTPSHQVTQMGQEVILRCVPISNHLYFYWYRQILGQKVEFLVSFYNNEISEKSEIFDDQFSVERPDGSNFTLKIRSTKLEDSAMYFCASRTGANTGELFFGEGSRLTVL.

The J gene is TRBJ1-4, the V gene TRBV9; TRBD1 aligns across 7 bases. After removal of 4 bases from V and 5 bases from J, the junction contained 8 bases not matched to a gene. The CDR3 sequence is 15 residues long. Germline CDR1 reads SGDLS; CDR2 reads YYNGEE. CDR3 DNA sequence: TGTGCCAGCAGCCTACGGACAGGAGCGAATGAAAAACTGTTTTTT. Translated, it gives CASSLRTGANEKLFF. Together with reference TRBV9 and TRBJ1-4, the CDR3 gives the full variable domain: DSGVTQTPKHLITATGQRVTLRCSPRSGDLSVYWYQQSLDQGLQFLIQYYNGEERAKGNILERFSAQQFPDLHSELNLSSLELGDSALYFCASSLRTGANEKLFFGSGTQLSVL.